These 9 T cell receptor beta chains were sequenced from one sample in a study of vaccination and CD4 T cells after COVID-19. With the Oncomine TCR Beta short-read assay, DNA from cultured CD4+ T cells was sequenced. TCRdb used MiXCR to reprocess the PCR reads, holding one entry per CDR3 protein. This sample carries some 18,000 distinct CDR3 sequences, about half of them seen once, and the ten largest clones take roughly 10%. The treatment: roughly nine-day PBMC culture with coronavirus spike peptide pools or control peptides (ViraFEST assay). These receptors' antigens are unknown. Sequencing was performed on CD4+ T cells from blood, cultured in vitro, taken before SARS-CoV-2 vaccination. The source of these receptors is a human donor who had recovered from COVID-19.

There are a few counts of this clonotype. The chain uses TRBV7-2 and TRBJ2-3, with D unresolved. This CDR3 comprises 15 residues. Trimming left V 1 base short and J 2 bases short, with 10 bases between. Germline CDR1 SGHTA, CDR2 FQGNSA. DNA of the CDR3: TGTGCCAGCAGCTTAGAGGGCGTCTACACAGATACGCAGTATTTT. Translating gives CASSLEGVYTDTQYF.

The rearrangement uses TRBV29-1 and TRBJ2-1, with D possibly being TRBD1 (5 bases). This CDR3 region has 11 residues. The V end was cut by 7 bases, the J end by 5 bases, with 9 bases between. CDR1 SQVTM and CDR2 ANQGSEA come from the germline V gene. The CDR3 protein is CSAPTDNEQFF. Here the CDR3 DNA reads TGCAGCGCCCCGACAGACAATGAGCAGTTCTTC.

The V and J genes are TRBV11-2 and TRBJ1-2; TRBD1 agrees at 9 bases. With V trimmed by 5 bases and J by 8 bases, 9 bases remained unmatched. The CDR3 is 14 amino acids. Germline V CDR1 and CDR2: SGHAT, FQNNGV. This CDR3 is CASSPTGTGWGYTF. Written as DNA, the CDR3 is TGTGCCAGCAGCCCCACCGGGACAGGGTGGGGCTACACCTTC.

The chain is built from TRBV5-4 and TRBJ1-2; D not certain. The CDR3 length is 14 residues. Looked up from germline, CDR1 is SGHNT and CDR2 is YYREEE (reference sequence). V was clipped by 6 bases and J by 0 bases, with 12 bases between them. CDR3 nucleotide sequence: TGTGCCAGCATCGTAACAGTAGCTAACTATGGCTACACCTTC. Protein sequence: CASIVTVANYGYTF.

This clonotype was counted once. This rearrangement joins TRBV20-1 to TRBJ2-7, with TRBD2 as a possible D gene (6 bases). The germline gives CDR1 DFQATT, CDR2 SNEGSKA (reference sequence). Trimming took 0 bases from V and 4 from J, leaving 16 bases between them. The CDR3 is made up of 15 amino acids. CDR3 sequence: CSARDRASGLYEQYF. The DNA of the CDR3 is TGCAGTGCTAGAGATCGGGCAAGCGGACTATACGAGCAGTACTTC.

The chain has TRBV6-1 and TRBJ2-5; 8 nucleotides line up with TRBD1. There are 13 residues in the CDR3. The J segment lost 3 bases and the V segment lost 7 bases, leaving 4 bases of the junction unmatched. Germline assignment: CDR1 MNHNS and CDR2 SASEGT. The CDR3 sequence: CASNPGQEETQYF. DNA of the CDR3: TGTGCCAGCAACCCGGGACAGGAAGAGACCCAGTACTTC.

This sequence joins TRBV25-1 and TRBJ2-5, with 8 bases aligning to TRBD1. The ends lost 6 bases at V and 2 bases at J; junction bases unmatched: 14. Germline assignment: CDR1 MGHDK and CDR2 SYGVNS. The CDR3 loop spans 17 amino acids. CDR3: CASSDTRTGRTQETQYF. CDR3 nucleotide sequence: TGTGCCAGCAGCGACACCCGGACAGGGAGGACTCAAGAGACCCAGTACTTC.

This clonotype was picked up a small number of times. The chain joins TRBV7-9 to TRBJ1-2; unclear D gene. The CDR3 spans 13 residues. CDR1 is SEHNR and CDR2 is FQNEAQ in the germline V gene (reference sequence). The germline V and J ends were trimmed by 1 base and 5 bases, with 8 bases remaining between them. Here the CDR3 DNA reads TGTGCCAGCAGCTTAGGACTTAATTATGGCTACACCTTC. Translated, it gives CASSLGLNYGYTF. Filled out from reference TRBV7-9 and TRBJ1-2, the complete variable domain reads DTGVSQNPRHKITKRGQNVTFRCDPISEHNRLYWYRQTLGQGPEFLTYFQNEAQLEKSRLLSDRFSAERPKGSFSTLEIQRTEQGDSAMYLCASSLGLNYGYTFGSGTRLTVV.

This rearrangement joins TRBV5-1 to TRBJ2-7; TRBD2 matches 16 bases. The CDR3 length is 18 residues. Germline-derived CDR1 and CDR2 are SGHRS and YFSETQ. J gave up 5 bases and V 4 bases, and 12 bases lay outside the gene matches. In nucleotides, the CDR3 is TGCGCCAGCAGCGGGGGACTAGCGGGAGGGCGAGGTCAGCACGAGCAGTACTTC. The encoded protein is CASSGGLAGGRGQHEQYF.